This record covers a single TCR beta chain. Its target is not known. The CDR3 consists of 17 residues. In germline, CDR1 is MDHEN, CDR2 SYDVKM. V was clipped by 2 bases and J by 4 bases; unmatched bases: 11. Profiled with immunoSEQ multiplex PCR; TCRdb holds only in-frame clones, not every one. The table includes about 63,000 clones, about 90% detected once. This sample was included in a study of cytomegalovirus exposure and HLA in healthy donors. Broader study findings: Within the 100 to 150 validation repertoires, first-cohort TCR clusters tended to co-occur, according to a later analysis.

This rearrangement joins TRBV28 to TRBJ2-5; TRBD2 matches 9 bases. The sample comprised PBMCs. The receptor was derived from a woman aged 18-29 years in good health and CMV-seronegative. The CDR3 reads CASSLSRSSGSGETQYF. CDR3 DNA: TGTGCCAGCAGTTTAAGTAGGAGTAGCGGGAGTGGAGAGACCCAGTACTTC.